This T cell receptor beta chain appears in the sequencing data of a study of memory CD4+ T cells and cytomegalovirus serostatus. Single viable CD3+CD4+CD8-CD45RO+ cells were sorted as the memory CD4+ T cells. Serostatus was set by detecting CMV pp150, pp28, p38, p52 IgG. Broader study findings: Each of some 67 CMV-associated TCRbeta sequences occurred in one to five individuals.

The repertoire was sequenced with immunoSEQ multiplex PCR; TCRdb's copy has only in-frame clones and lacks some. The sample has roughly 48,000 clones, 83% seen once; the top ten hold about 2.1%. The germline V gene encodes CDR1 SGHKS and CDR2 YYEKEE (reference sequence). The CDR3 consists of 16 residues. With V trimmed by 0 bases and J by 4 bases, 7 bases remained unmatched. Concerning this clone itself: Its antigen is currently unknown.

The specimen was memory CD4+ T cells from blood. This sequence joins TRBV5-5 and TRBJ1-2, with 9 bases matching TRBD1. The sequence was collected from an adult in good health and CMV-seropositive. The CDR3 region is CASSLAAGTGLYGYTF. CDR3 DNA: TGTGCCAGCAGCTTGGCCGCGGGGACAGGGCTCTATGGCTACACCTTC.